Below, one T cell receptor beta chain is given with its context. V lost 5 bases and J 2 bases, leaving 13 bases between the germline ends. CDR3 length equals 16 residues. CDR1 is SGHNT, CDR2 YENEEA, per germline. Using immunoSEQ multiplex PCR, the repertoire was profiled, and TCRdb retains in-frame clones only, with some absent. The table shows roughly 49,000 clones, with over 90% occurring only once. This sample was taken from a study of blood T cell repertoires in COVID-19. The sample consisted of peripheral blood. The chain recombines TRBV11-3 with TRBJ2-6; a possible D gene is TRBD2 (6 bases). This TCR was sampled from an elderly woman with acute or convalescent COVID-19. The CDR3 nucleotides are TGTGCCAGCAGCCCCCGGGACTTAACTGGGGCCAACGTCCTGACTTTC. This encodes CASSPRDLTGANVLTF.